The 5 T cell receptor beta chains listed next were all sequenced from one sample in a study of regulatory T cells in long-lasting Graves disease. In building TCR beta libraries, iRepertoire HTBI primers were used together with Arm-PCR of CDR3 regions. TCRdb analysed the multiplex PCR reads with MiXCR anew, one entry per CDR3 protein. Altogether approximately 290,000 distinct CDR3 sequences are present, around 23% being singletons, with the ten largest covering roughly 56%. The time point was: persistent/refractory GD, antithyroid drugs over 5 years with positive TRAb. TCR sequences were obtained from RNA taken from PBMCs. The source material was peripheral blood mononuclear cells (PBMCs), sampled when the disease was refractory, from a patient treated with antithyroid drugs. The receptors shown here come from a female donor with Graves disease.

With regard to this clonotype: A read error is possible here, since a much larger clone lies one base away. The chain links TRBV12-3 or TRBV12-4 to TRBJ1-6; the D gene is possibly TRBD1 (5 bases). The CDR3 has 19 residues. Trimming shortened V by 3 bases and J by 6 bases, and 24 bases separated the two germline ends. The CDR3 bases are TGTGCCAGCAGTTTTGATCTCGAACATGGGGCCCGTAGTAATTCACCCCTCCACTTT. Amino acids: CASSFDLEHGARSNSPLHF.

This clonotype has a single count. A read error may explain this, as a much larger clone is one base away. The V call is TRBV7-3, the J call TRBJ1-6; D perhaps matches TRBD1 (5 bases). CDR3 length: 14 amino acids. Germline lookup yields CDR1 SGHTA and CDR2 FQGTGA. The CDR3 loop reads CVSSSGTGNSPLHF. The CDR3 region has the DNA TGTGTCAGCAGCTCCGGGACGGGCAATTCACCCCTCCACTTT.

The table lists this clonotype with many counts. V is TRBV28 and J is TRBJ1-1; tentative D call: TRBD1 (6 bases). The CDR3 has 17 amino acids. In germline, CDR1 is MDHEN, CDR2 SYDVKM. The V end was cut by 3 bases, the J end by 7 bases, with 24 bases between. CDR3 sequence reads: CASSLKGDGRGFGEAFF. In DNA form, the CDR3 reads TGTGCCAGCAGTTTGAAAGGAGACGGCAGGGGTTTTGGTGAAGCTTTCTTT.

The chain links TRBV5-6 to TRBJ2-7; weak D call: TRBD1 (6 bases). The CDR3 consists of 16 residues. Trimming cost V 4 bases and J 7 bases, with 24 bases left between them. In germline, CDR1 is SGHDT, CDR2 YYEEEE. The CDR3 spells CASSPLHREVFVEQYF. CDR3 bases: TGTGCCAGCAGCCCCCTGCACAGGGAAGTTTTCGTTGAGCAGTACTTC.

This clonotype was counted only a few times. V gene TRBV9 combines with J gene TRBJ2-7; 7 bases are a match to TRBD1. Germline V gene sequence: CDR1 SGDLS, CDR2 YYNGEE. After removal of 3 bases from V and 1 base from J, the junction contained 7 bases not matched to a gene. The CDR3 extends over 15 amino acids. CDR3 sequence reads: CASSAGQQFSYEQYF. CDR3 DNA sequence: TGTGCCAGCAGCGCGGGACAGCAGTTTTCCTACGAGCAGTACTTC. The complete variable domain, with remaining parts taken from reference TRBV9 and TRBJ2-7, reads DSGVTQTPKHLITATGQRVTLRCSPRSGDLSVYWYQQSLDQGLQFLIQYYNGEERAKGNILERFSAQQFPDLHSELNLSSLELGDSALYFCASSAGQQFSYEQYFGPGTRLTVT.